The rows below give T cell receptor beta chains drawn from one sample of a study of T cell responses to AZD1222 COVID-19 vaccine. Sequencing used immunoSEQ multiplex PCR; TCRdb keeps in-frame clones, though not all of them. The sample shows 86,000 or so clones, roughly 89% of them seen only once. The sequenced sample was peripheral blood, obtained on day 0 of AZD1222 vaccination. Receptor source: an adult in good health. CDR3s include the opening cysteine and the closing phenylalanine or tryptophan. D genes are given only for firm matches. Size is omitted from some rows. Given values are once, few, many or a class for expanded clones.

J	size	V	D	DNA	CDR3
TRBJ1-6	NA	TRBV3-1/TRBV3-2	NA	TGTGCCAGCAGCCCCACGGGACAAGTTAATTCACCCCTCCACTTT	CASSPTGQVNSPLHF
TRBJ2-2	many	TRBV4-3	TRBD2	TGCGCCAGCAGCCAAGATGACGGGACTAGCAGCACCGGGGAGCTGTTTTTT	CASSQDDGTSSTGELFF
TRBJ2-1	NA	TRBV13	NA	TGTGCCAGCAGCTTAACCAGCGAGTCCTACAATGAGCAGTTCTTC	CASSLTSESYNEQFF
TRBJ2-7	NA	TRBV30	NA	TGTGCCTGGAGTACCCAGGGATACGAGCAGTACTTC	CAWSTQGYEQYF
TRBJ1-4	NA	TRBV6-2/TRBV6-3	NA	TGTGCCAGCAGTTCCCCACAGGGAGGGGAAAAACTGTTTTTT	CASSSPQGGEKLFF
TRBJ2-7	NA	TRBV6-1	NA	TGTGCCAGCAGTGAAGCGGCAATTTACGAGCAGTACTTC	CASSEAAIYEQYF
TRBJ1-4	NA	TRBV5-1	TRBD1	TGCGCCAGCAGCTTAGAAGGACAGGGGTGGGAAAAACTGTTTTTT	CASSLEGQGWEKLFF
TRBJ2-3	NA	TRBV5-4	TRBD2	TGTGCCAGCAAACCAACTAGCGGGGGCACAGATACGCAGTATTTT	CASKPTSGGTDTQYF
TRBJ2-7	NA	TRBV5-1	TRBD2	TGCGCCAGCAGCCTAGGAGGAGCGGGGGCAACCTACGAGCAGTACTTC	CASSLGGAGATYEQYF
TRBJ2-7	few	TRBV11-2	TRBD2	TGTGCCAGCCGACTAGCGGGAGGGCCCTACGAGCAGTACTTC	CASRLAGGPYEQYF
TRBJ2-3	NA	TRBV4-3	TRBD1	TGCGCCAGCAGCCGGGACCACAGGGGTTCCCTTCCTACCTTCACAGATACGCAGTATTTT	CASSRDHRGSLPTFTDTQYF
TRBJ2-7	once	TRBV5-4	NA	TGTGCCAGCAGCTTGGCCGATCGCTCCTACGAGCAGTACTTC	CASSLADRSYEQYF
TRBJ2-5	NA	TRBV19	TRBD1	TGTGCCAGTAGTATACAGGGGGAAGAGACCCAGTACTTC	CASSIQGEETQYF
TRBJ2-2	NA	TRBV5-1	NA	TGCGCCAGCAGCTTTGGACCCAGGAGCGGAAACACCGGGGAGCTGTTTTTT	CASSFGPRSGNTGELFF
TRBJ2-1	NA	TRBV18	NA	TGTGCCAGCTCACCCCCCCAAGAAAATGAGCAGTTCTTC	CASSPPQENEQFF
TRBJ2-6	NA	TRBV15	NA	TGTGCCACCAGCAAAGAGGGCACACTCTTGGGGGCCAACGTCCTGACTTTC	CATSKEGTLLGANVLTF
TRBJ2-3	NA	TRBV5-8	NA	TGTGCCAGCAGCGGAGGGCAGAAACCCCAGTATTTT	CASSGGQKPQYF
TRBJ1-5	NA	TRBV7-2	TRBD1	TGTGCCAGCAGCTTTCACGGACAGGCCTACGGCAATCAGCCCCAGCATTTT	CASSFHGQAYGNQPQHF
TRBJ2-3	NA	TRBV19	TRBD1	TGTGCCAGTAGTGCCCGGACAGGGATGAGGACAGATACGCAGTATTTT	CASSARTGMRTDTQYF
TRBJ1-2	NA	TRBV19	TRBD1	TGTGCCAGTAGTATAACAGGGGGCGCTAACTATGGCTACACCTTC	CASSITGGANYGYTF
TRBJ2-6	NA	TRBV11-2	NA	TGTGCCAGCAGCCCGATATCTGGGGCCAACGTCCTGACTTTC	CASSPISGANVLTF
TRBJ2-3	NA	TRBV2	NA	TGTGCCCTAATCCCGGGGGCAGATACGCAGTATTTT	CALIPGADTQYF
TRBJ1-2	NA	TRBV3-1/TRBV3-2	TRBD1	TGTGCCAGCAGCCAAACGGGACAGGGAAGTTATGGCTACACCTTC	CASSQTGQGSYGYTF
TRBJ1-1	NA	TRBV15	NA	TGTGCCACCAGCAGGGATGGATGGGTTGAAGCTTTCTTT	CATSRDGWVEAFF
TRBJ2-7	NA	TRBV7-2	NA	TGTGCCAGCAGCCCACAGGGATGGTACGAGCAGTACTTC	CASSPQGWYEQYF
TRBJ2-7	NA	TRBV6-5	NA	TGTGCCAGCAGTTATACCGGGCCGTTGGGCGAGCAGTACTTC	CASSYTGPLGEQYF
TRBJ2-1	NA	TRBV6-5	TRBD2	TGTGCCAGCAGCGTTACTAGCGGGAGGGTCTATGAGCAGTTCTTC	CASSVTSGRVYEQFF
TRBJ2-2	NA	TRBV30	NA	TGTGCCTGGAGTTTCGGCGGGGAGCTGTTTTTT	CAWSFGGELFF
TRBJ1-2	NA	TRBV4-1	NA	TGCGCCAGCAGCCCCGGGCCAAACGAGCCCTATGGCTACACCTTC	CASSPGPNEPYGYTF
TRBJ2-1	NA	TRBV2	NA	TGTGCCAGCAATCGGCAGGGTGCCGGCAATGAGCAGTTCTTC	CASNRQGAGNEQFF
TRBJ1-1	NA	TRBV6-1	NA	TGTGCCAGCAGTGAAGGGGGTCCTCTGAACACTGAAGCTTTCTTT	CASSEGGPLNTEAFF
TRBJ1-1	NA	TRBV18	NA	TGTGCCAGCTCTCCCTCGTACCGAGGGACTGAAGCTTTCTTT	CASSPSYRGTEAFF
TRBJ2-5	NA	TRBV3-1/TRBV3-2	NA	TGTGCCAGCAGCCAAGATTGGGGGCGAGAGACCCAGTACTTC	CASSQDWGRETQYF
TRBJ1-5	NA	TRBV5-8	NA	TGTGCCAGCAGCTTAACTAGGACAGTGTATAGCAATCAGCCCCAGCATTTT	CASSLTRTVYSNQPQHF
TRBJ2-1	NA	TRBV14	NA	TGTGCCAGCAGCCAAGAGTTCGTTGGGGGTGAGCAGTTCTTC	CASSQEFVGGEQFF
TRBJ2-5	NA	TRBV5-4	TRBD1	TGTGCCAGCAGCCATCAACGGACAGGGGGGGAGACCCAGTACTTC	CASSHQRTGGETQYF
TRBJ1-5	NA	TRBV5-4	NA	TGTGCCAGCAGCTTCGGGGGCCAAGATCAGCCCCAGCATTTT	CASSFGGQDQPQHF
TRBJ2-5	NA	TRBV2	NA	TGTGCCAGCAGTCAAAGTCAAGAGACCCAGTACTTC	CASSQSQETQYF
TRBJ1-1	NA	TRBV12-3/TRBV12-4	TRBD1	TGTGCCAGCAGTCCCCCGACAGGGCTAACTTTCTTT	CASSPPTGLTFF
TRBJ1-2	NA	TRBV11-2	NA	TGTGCCAGCAGCTTAGATTTAGGGGCCCGTGGCTACACCTTC	CASSLDLGARGYTF
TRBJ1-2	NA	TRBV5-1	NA	TGCGCCAGCAGCTTGGCGGCCGCTAACTATGGCTACACCTTC	CASSLAAANYGYTF
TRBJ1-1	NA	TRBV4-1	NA	TGCGCCAGCAGCCAAGGGGCCTGGGCGGGGGGCAACACTGAAGCTTTCTTT	CASSQGAWAGGNTEAFF
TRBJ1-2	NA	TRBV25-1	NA	TGTGCCAGCAGTGAGCGGGGCCCGGGTGGCTACACCTTC	CASSERGPGGYTF
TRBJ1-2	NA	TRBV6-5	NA	TGTGCCAGCAGTTCCCAATTTGGGGGGGTGAACTATGGCTACACCTTC	CASSSQFGGVNYGYTF
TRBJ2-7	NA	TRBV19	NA	TGTGCCAGTCGGCCCGGGGTTGCCTCCTACGAGCAGTACTTC	CASRPGVASYEQYF
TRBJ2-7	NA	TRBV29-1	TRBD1	TGCAGCGCGATCCCGACAGGGACCTACGAGCAGTACTTC	CSAIPTGTYEQYF
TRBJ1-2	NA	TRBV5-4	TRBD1	TGTGCCAGCAGCTCAGGGACAGGGACTGGCTACACCTTC	CASSSGTGTGYTF
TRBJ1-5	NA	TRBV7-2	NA	TGTGCCAGCAGCTCCTTCGGGACCAATCAGCCCCAGCATTTT	CASSSFGTNQPQHF
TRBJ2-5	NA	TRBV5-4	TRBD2	TGTGCCTCCTCAGCGGGGGGGTTGGAGACCCAGTACTTC	CASSAGGLETQYF
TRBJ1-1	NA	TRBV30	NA	TGTGCCTGGGATCGGGCAGGGAGCACTGAAGCTTTCTTT	CAWDRAGSTEAFF
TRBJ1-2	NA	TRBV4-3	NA	TGCGCCAGCAGCCAATTCCCTGGCAGGGAGGATGGCTACACCTTC	CASSQFPGREDGYTF
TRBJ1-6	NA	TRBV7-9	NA	TGTGCCACCCCCTCCGGGGGGGGGCCTAATTCACCCCTCCACTTT	CATPSGGGPNSPLHF
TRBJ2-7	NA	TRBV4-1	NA	TGCGCCAGCAGCCATCGGGTAGCGTACGAGCAGTACTTC	CASSHRVAYEQYF
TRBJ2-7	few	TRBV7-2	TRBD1	TGTGCCAGCAGCCTCGGACAGGGGACGAACGAGCAGTACTTC	CASSLGQGTNEQYF